A single sample gave rise to the 26 T cell receptor beta chains below, sequenced in a study of a mutant IDH1 vaccine in newly diagnosed glioma. Their antigens are not known. Repertoires were generated with immunoSEQ multiplex PCR, while TCRdb's copy carries only in-frame clones and drops some. The table lists about 83,000 clones, roughly nine tenths of them singletons. Described time point: week 5, during vaccination. Doses consisted of 300 ug of mutant IDH1 20-mer peptide each, paired with topical imiquimod. The source was PBMCs, collected from a glioma patient whose treatment included an IDH1 peptide vaccine. The receptors stem from a woman aged 45-65 years with glioma.

The rearrangement links TRBV6-6 to TRBJ2-1, with D maybe TRBD2 (6 bases). V was shortened by 2 bases and J by 0 bases, with 8 bases between the two germline ends. The CDR3 is 15 amino acids. The germline gives CDR1 MNHNY, CDR2 SVGAGI (reference sequence). CDR3 in DNA: TGTGCCAGCAGTTACGGAGGGAGCTCCTACAATGAGCAGTTCTTC. It encodes CASSYGGSSYNEQFF.

V is TRBV13 and J is TRBJ2-7; D not resolved. Germline assignment: CDR1 PRHDT and CDR2 FYEKMQ (reference sequence). The CDR3 has 15 amino acids. The V end lost 0 bases, the J end lost 0 bases, and 9 bases lay between the germline ends. CDR3 region: CASSLGGSSSYEQYF. CDR3 in DNA: TGTGCCAGCAGCTTAGGGGGTTCTAGCTCCTACGAGCAGTACTTC.

The rearrangement uses TRBV10-3 and TRBJ2-4; D remains ambiguous. In germline, CDR1 is ENHRY, CDR2 SYGVKD. The CDR3 sequence is 13 residues long. V was cut by 3 bases and J by 2 bases, with 5 bases left in between. DNA for the CDR3: TGTGCCATCAGTGAACAGTCCAAAAACATTCAGTACTTC. Its protein is CAISEQSKNIQYF.

The chain uses TRBV30 and TRBJ1-1, with D tentatively TRBD1 (6 bases). The V gene's germline CDR1 is GTSNPN and CDR2 SVGIG (reference sequence). Trimming removed 7 bases at V and 4 bases at J, with 13 bases between. This CDR3 contains 12 residues. CDR3: CASHRAGTEAFF. The CDR3 region has the DNA TGTGCCTCCCACAGGGCGGGCACTGAAGCTTTCTTT.

The chain joins TRBV5-8 to TRBJ1-5, with TRBD1 matching 9 bases. The CDR3 runs to 15 residues. The germline gives CDR1 SGHTS, CDR2 YDEGEE. V trimming: 4 bases; J trimming: 6 bases; junction bases outside the gene matches: 8. CDR3 region: CASSRTGEVGQPQHF. For the CDR3, the DNA is TGTGCCAGCAGCCGGACAGGGGAAGTAGGTCAGCCCCAGCATTTT.

This chain links TRBV11-2 with TRBJ1-1; no definite D call. V was trimmed by 1 base and J by 3 bases, leaving 6 bases between them. This CDR3 has 13 residues. The V gene's germline CDR1 is SGHAT and CDR2 FQNNGV. CDR3 sequence: CASSLVEDTEAFF. Here the CDR3 DNA reads TGTGCCAGCAGCTTAGTGGAGGACACTGAAGCTTTCTTT.

The chain joins TRBV19 to TRBJ2-3, with 10 bases aligning to TRBD2. Germline V gene sequence: CDR1 LNHDA, CDR2 SQIVND (reference sequence). The CDR3 is 16 amino acids. V was clipped by 5 bases and J by 4 bases; unmatched bases: 9. The CDR3 DNA is TGTGCCAGTAGTTCCCTAAGACTAGCGGGTGCAGATACGCAGTATTTT. Translated: CASSSLRLAGADTQYF.

This sequence joins TRBV28 and TRBJ1-2, with TRBD1 matching 10 bases. After removal of 3 bases from V and 8 bases from J, the junction contained 6 bases not matched to a gene. The length of the CDR3 is 14 residues. CDR1 MDHEN and CDR2 SYDVKM come from the germline V gene. The CDR3 nucleotides are TGTGCCAGCAGTTTCAGGGACAGGGGACGAGGCTACACCTTC. Its translation: CASSFRDRGRGYTF.

The chain joins TRBV6-1 to TRBJ2-7; D uncertain. The CDR3 sequence is 14 residues long. Deletions cut 2 bases from V and 2 bases from J, with 10 bases between. In germline, CDR1 is MNHNS, CDR2 SASEGT. The CDR3 DNA is TGTGCCAGCAGTGAATCCGGCCCAACCTACGAGCAGTACTTC. Encoded protein: CASSESGPTYEQYF.

This clone appeared once. This chain connects TRBV23-1 to TRBJ2-7; 8 positions agree with TRBD1. TRBV23-1 is sorted into the ORF group, with uncertain function. The V and J ends lost 9 bases and 6 bases, in that order; junction bases with no gene match: 7. The CDR3 is made up of 12 amino acids. Written as DNA, the CDR3 is TGCGCCAGGGGGGACAGGCGACGCGAGCAGTACTTC. Translating it yields CARGDRRREQYF.

This sequence joins TRBV29-1 and TRBJ1-5; TRBD1 is a possible D gene (6 bases). V lost 4 bases and J lost 3, with 13 bases in between. The CDR3 extends over 14 amino acids. Germline assignment: CDR1 SQVTM and CDR2 ANQGSEA. The CDR3, as DNA: TGCAGCGTTGCTAAGGGGGGCAACAATCAGCCCCAGCATTTT. It codes for CSVAKGGNNQPQHF.

This chain links TRBV9 with TRBJ1-1; 8 bases align to TRBD1. Germline CDR1 SGDLS, CDR2 YYNGEE. Trimming cost V 4 bases and J 1 base; bases outside gene matches: 3. The CDR3 is made up of 14 amino acids. DNA of the CDR3: TGTGCCAGCAGCATCGGACAGGGGAACACTGAAGCTTTCTTT. Translated: CASSIGQGNTEAFF.

A few counts support this clone. The chain combines TRBV5-1 with TRBJ2-2; D not certain. The CDR3 runs 13 residues. Germline V lookup: CDR1 SGHRS, CDR2 YFSETQ. Trimming pared 4 bases from V and 7 bases from J, leaving 11 bases between. CDR3 coding DNA: TGCGCCAGCAGCGACGTAGCCGGCGGGGAGCTGTTTTTT. This translates into CASSDVAGGELFF.

This chain connects TRBV9 to TRBJ2-5; possibly TRBD1 or TRBD2 for D (6 bases each). The CDR3 consists of 15 residues. V was pared by 4 bases and J by 1 base, with 14 bases between. Germline V gene data show CDR1 as SGDLS and CDR2 as YYNGEE. The CDR3 DNA reads as TGTGCCAGCAGCCCCGGAGGGGGAGGCCAAGAGACCCAGTACTTC. This codes for CASSPGGGGQETQYF.

V is TRBV6-6 and J is TRBJ2-7; D not certain. The ends were cut back, 4 bases at V and 5 bases at J, with 9 bases in the middle. Germline CDR1 reads MNHNY; CDR2 reads SVGAGI (reference sequence). This CDR3 is 12 amino acids long. CDR3: CASSWVGNEQYF. The CDR3 coding sequence is TGTGCCAGCAGTTGGGTGGGAAACGAGCAGTACTTC.

The genes are TRBV28 and TRBJ1-3; the D gene is possibly TRBD1 (6 bases). The CDR3 covers 14 residues. V lost 7 bases and J lost 4, with 14 bases in between. Germline CDR1 and CDR2: MDHEN and SYDVKM. The CDR3 is CASIATGRGNTIYF. CDR3 bases: TGTGCCAGCATTGCGACAGGCCGGGGAAACACCATATATTTT.

The chain has TRBV15 and TRBJ2-2, with 9 bases lining up with TRBD2. V lost 0 bases to trimming and J lost 7 bases; unmatched junction nucleotides: 12. Looked up from germline, CDR1 is LNHNV and CDR2 is YYDKDF (reference sequence). The length of the CDR3 is 18 residues. In DNA, the CDR3 is TGTGCCACCAGCAGAGAAGGTGTCGGCGGGAGGGCCTTCGGGGAGCTGTTTTTT. It codes for CATSREGVGGRAFGELFF.

The chain has TRBV7-9 and TRBJ2-2; D may be TRBD2 (6 bases). The CDR3 spans 16 residues. The germline V gene encodes CDR1 SEHNR and CDR2 FQNEAQ (reference sequence). The V and J ends lost 3 bases and 5 bases respectively, with 16 bases between them. The CDR3 DNA sequence: TGTGCCAGCAGCTTTTCTGGCGGAGGGCGGACCGGGGAGCTGTTTTTT. Amino acids: CASSFSGGGRTGELFF. Full variable domain (missing parts from reference TRBV7-9 and TRBJ2-2): DTGVSQNPRHKITKRGQNVTFRCDPISEHNRLYWYRQTLGQGPEFLTYFQNEAQLEKSRLLSDRFSAERPKGSFSTLEIQRTEQGDSAMYLCASSFSGGGRTGELFFGEGSRLTVL.

The rearrangement joins TRBV5-1 to TRBJ2-3, with D perhaps being TRBD1 or TRBD2 (7 bases each). CDR1 is SGHRS and CDR2 is YFSETQ in the germline V gene. Trimming took 2 bases from V and 5 from J, leaving 12 bases between them. The CDR3 totals 14 residues. Written as DNA, the CDR3 is TGCGCCAGCAGCTTACCAGGGGGGGAAGATACGCAGTATTTT. Its translation: CASSLPGGEDTQYF. Full variable domain (rest looked up from reference TRBV5-1 and TRBJ2-3): KAGVTQTPRYLIKTRGQQVTLSCSPISGHRSVSWYQQTPGQGLQFLFEYFSETQRNKGNFPGRFSGRQFSNSRSEMNVSTLELGDSALYLCASSLPGGEDTQYFGPGTRLTVL.

This chain links TRBV7-2 with TRBJ2-5; D unresolved. V was clipped by 3 bases and J by 5 bases, with 7 bases between them. The CDR3 has 12 residues. CDR1 SGHTA and CDR2 FQGNSA come from the germline V gene. CDR3 protein: CASSLPTETQYF. The CDR3 region has the DNA TGTGCCAGCAGCTTGCCCACTGAGACCCAGTACTTC.

This sequence joins TRBV29-1 and TRBJ2-5; tentatively, D is TRBD2 (5 bases). This CDR3 contains 12 residues. V was clipped by 6 bases and J by 7 bases, with 15 bases between them. The V gene's germline CDR1 is SQVTM and CDR2 ANQGSEA. The CDR3 DNA follows: TGCAGCGTCCCCGAAAAACGGGGGACCCAGTACTTC. This translates into CSVPEKRGTQYF.

This chain links TRBV30 with TRBJ2-7, with 13 bases aligning to TRBD2. Germline CDR1 is GTSNPN and CDR2 is SVGIG (reference sequence). The junction had 2 bases not matched to a gene; V was cut back by 0 bases and J by 6 bases. The CDR3 is 14 residues long. CDR3 protein: CAWSVGLAGVEQYF. Written as DNA, the CDR3 is TGTGCCTGGAGTGTAGGACTAGCGGGAGTCGAGCAGTACTTC.

V usage is TRBV6-5 and J usage is TRBJ1-5; a weak D match, TRBD1 (5 bases). This CDR3 is 14 amino acids long. Germline loops: CDR1 MNHEY, CDR2 SVGAGI. V shed 5 bases and J shed 2 bases, with 10 bases lying between them. The CDR3 reads CASSNRDRNQPQHF. The CDR3 coding sequence is TGTGCCAGCAGTAACCGGGACCGCAATCAGCCCCAGCATTTT.

V is TRBV10-3 and J is TRBJ1-2; TRBD1 matches at 7 bases. The CDR3 is 13 residues long. Germline loops: CDR1 ENHRY, CDR2 SYGVKD. The junction had 7 bases not matched to a gene; V was cut back by 4 bases and J by 8 bases. CDR3 amino acids: CAISVEGAQGYTF. In nucleotides, the CDR3 is TGTGCCATCAGTGTTGAGGGGGCGCAGGGCTACACCTTC.

This chain links TRBV6-1 with TRBJ1-1; D is uncertain. V lost 6 bases, J lost 3 bases, and 11 bases lay in between. The CDR3 runs 13 residues. CDR1 and CDR2 (germline): MNHNS, SASEGT. The CDR3 here is CASRAGYYTEAFF. The CDR3 nucleotides read TGTGCCAGCAGAGCCGGCTACTACACTGAAGCTTTCTTT.

This clone showed up just a few times. V and J are TRBV7-9 and TRBJ2-4; D not certain. With 5 bases removed from V and 6 bases from J, the gap between germline ends came to 5 bases. Germline CDR1 and CDR2: SEHNR and FQNEAQ (reference sequence). The CDR3 covers 11 residues. This CDR3 reads CASSPGNIQYF. The CDR3 coding sequence is TGTGCCAGCAGCCCCGGAAACATTCAGTACTTC. Combining the CDR3 with reference TRBV7-9 and TRBJ2-4 gives the whole variable domain DTGVSQNPRHKITKRGQNVTFRCDPISEHNRLYWYRQTLGQGPEFLTYFQNEAQLEKSRLLSDRFSAERPKGSFSTLEIQRTEQGDSAMYLCASSPGNIQYFGAGTRLSVL.